The table lists the clone carrying this TCR beta chain with a few counts. Its target is unknown. Here immunoSEQ multiplex PCR was the method, and the copy in TCRdb shows in-frame clones only, minus some. Counted here are 150,000 or so clones, 89% occurring once; the ten biggest clones make up 4.5% to 6.5%. The CDR3 runs 16 residues. The V and J ends lost 4 bases and 7 bases, in that order; junction bases with no gene match: 6. CDR1 is KGHSH and CDR2 is LQKENI in the germline V gene. The data originate from a study of T cell responses to AZD1222 COVID-19 vaccine. Study-level findings and limits: Seropositive AZD1222 recipients at baseline numbered only five or six. Every sample of the repertoires postdated the peak T cell response.

This receptor was obtained from an adult in good health. The source was peripheral blood, collected on day 0 of AZD1222 vaccination. The chain joins TRBV18 to TRBJ2-1, with 14 bases matching TRBD2. CDR3 nucleotide sequence: TGTGCCAGCTCACAACGACTAGCGGGAGGGCGGAATGAGCAGTTCTTC. Translation: CASSQRLAGGRNEQFF.